The clone carrying this TCR beta chain was recorded only once. The antigen is not known. This sample was included in a study of shared clonotypes between healthy human individuals. This CDR3 comprises 15 residues. Trimming cost V 0 bases and J 7 bases; bases outside gene matches: 6. CDR1 and CDR2 (germline): MNHNS, SASEGT. Findings and limits, study-wide: Larger estimated richness was generally recorded for naive subsets relative to memory subsets.

Sequenced by immunoSEQ multiplex PCR; TCRdb stores in-frame clones only, minus some. The sample records 2 million to 2.5 million clones, 80% to 95% being singletons. V and J are TRBV6-1 and TRBJ1-2; 9 bases fit TRBD1. Sequencing was done on a sample of naive CD4+ T cells from PBMCs. As for subset: CD45RA+ positively selected. This TCR derives from a man younger than 30 in good health. Some clones in this sample may be carry-over from other donors' samples. Here the CDR3 DNA reads TGTGCCAGCAGTGAAGCCTTGGGACAGGGAGGTGGCTACACCTTC. Translating it yields CASSEALGQGGGYTF.